Included here is one T cell receptor beta chain sequence, with context. This specimen comes from a study of shared clonotypes between healthy human individuals. Study background: Plates per donor: three CD4 naive, three CD4 memory, two CD8 naive, one CD8 memory.

Using immunoSEQ multiplex PCR, the repertoire was profiled, and TCRdb retains in-frame clones only, with some absent. The profile shows over 2 million clones, 85% to 95% of them singletons. The CDR3 covers 17 residues. CDR1 is SEHNR, CDR2 FQNEAQ, per germline (reference sequence). J gave up 4 bases and V 4 bases, and 12 bases lay outside the gene matches. The chain combines TRBV7-9 with TRBJ2-3; TRBD2 agrees at 9 bases. Input material: naive CD4+ T cells from PBMCs. Subset noted: CD45RA+ positively selected. The clonotype was recovered from a man between 18 and 29 years old in good health. Some clones in this sample may be carry-over from other donors' samples. The CDR3 bases are TGTGCCAGCAGCTACCCCCGGCGGGAGGGGGGGGCAGATACGCAGTATTTT. Amino acids: CASSYPRREGGADTQYF.